The following is a T cell receptor beta chain sequence with its context. This may stem from a read error, because a much larger clone lies one nucleotide away. The data were taken from a study of tumor-infiltrating lymphocytes in primary liver carcinoma. Study-level background: Read depth, roughly 3.5 to 8 million productive TCRbeta reads, did not differ significantly between tissues.

Per the germline V gene, CDR1 is MNHNS and CDR2 is SASEGT. The CDR3 is 11 residues long. Joint extraction of RNA and DNA used 20-30 mg of bulk tissue that was unsorted. Chronic HBV infection was present, with no prior treatment. Making TCR beta cDNA involved around 500 ng total RNA and a constant-region primer. Three-round nested multiplex PCR performed with slightly modified ARM-PCR produced the TCR beta libraries. Use of TRBV1-TRBV30 forward primers with a C-beta reverse primer characterized the first two PCR rounds, which lasted 10 cycles each. TCRdb fed the multiplex PCR reads into MiXCR, producing one record per CDR3 protein. The sample includes approximately 110,000 distinct CDR3 sequences, 55% to 75% of them seen just once.

This TCR came from a woman aged 60-70 years with primary liver carcinoma and hepatitis B virus infection. The material sequenced was liver tumor tissue from sampling region 1. Noted subset: tumor region T1, superior pole. The V gene is TRBV6-1, the J gene TRBJ2-1; D unclear. Here the CDR3 reads CVSSDSRDRFF. CDR3 DNA sequence: TGTGTCAGCAGTGATAGCCGAGATCGGTTCTTC.